The 7 T cell receptor beta chains in this list originate from one sample, sequenced in a study of beta chain features in type 1 diabetes. The study, taken as a whole, reports: People with Type 1 diabetes carried modestly yet significantly shorter TCRB CDR3s in all four CD4+ subsets.

These receptors lack a known antigen. The sequenced template was cDNA made from the entire isolated RNA. The method was immunoSEQ multiplex PCR; TCRdb's version includes in-frame clones alone and lacks a portion of them. The sample records roughly 730,000 clones, around an eighth being singletons. The material sequenced was naive CD4+ T cells from blood. The receptors derive from a man aged 18 to 29 with type 1 diabetes.

This clone was observed a handful of times. The J gene is TRBJ2-2, the V gene TRBV30, with TRBD1 as a possible D gene (6 bases). The CDR3 runs 13 residues. Germline values: CDR1 GTSNPN, CDR2 SVGIG (reference sequence). The V end lost 0 bases, the J end lost 8 bases, and 10 bases lay between the germline ends. CDR3 protein: CAWSVQGPGELFF. The CDR3 region has the DNA TGTGCCTGGAGTGTACAGGGCCCGGGGGAGCTGTTTTTT.

In its sample, this clone was seen a few times. The V gene is TRBV20-1, the J gene TRBJ2-1; D unresolved. The CDR3 runs to 11 residues. The germline V gene encodes CDR1 DFQATT and CDR2 SNEGSKA (reference sequence). V lost 8 bases and J 5 bases, leaving 10 bases between the germline ends. The CDR3 region is CSPLQDNEQFF. CDR3 DNA sequence: TGCAGTCCCCTCCAGGACAATGAGCAGTTCTTC.

As to this clone: Distinct nucleotide sequences in the sample also encode this CDR3. The V and J genes are TRBV20-1 and TRBJ1-1; D is ambiguous. The germline CDR1 and CDR2 sequences are DFQATT and SNEGSKA (reference sequence). The V end was cut by 2 bases, the J end by 1 base, with 2 bases between. The CDR3 totals 11 residues. CDR3 sequence reads: CSARSNTEAFF. The DNA of the CDR3 is TGCAGTGCTAGATCGAACACTGAAGCTTTCTTT.

The rearrangement uses TRBV28 and TRBJ2-3; 8 bases match TRBD1. The CDR3 spans 14 residues. CDR1 is MDHEN, CDR2 SYDVKM, per germline. The V and J ends lost 5 bases and 6 bases, in that order; junction bases with no gene match: 7. The CDR3: CASSGQGGPDTQYF. The CDR3 nucleotides are TGTGCCAGCAGTGGACAGGGTGGTCCGGATACGCAGTATTTT.

The rearrangement joins TRBV6-5 to TRBJ2-5; 13 bases are a match to TRBD2. This CDR3 is built from 16 residues. Germline lookup yields CDR1 MNHEY and CDR2 SVGAGI. With V trimmed by 1 base and J by 2 bases, 1 base remained unmatched. CDR3 in amino acids: CASSYLGLAGQETQYF. The CDR3 DNA reads as TGTGCCAGCAGTTACTTGGGACTAGCGGGACAAGAGACCCAGTACTTC.

The chain carries TRBV12-5 and TRBJ2-3; D remains unclear. The CDR3 is 12 residues long. Germline CDR1 and CDR2: LGHNT and FRNRAP. V lost 4 bases and J 2 bases, leaving 4 bases between the germline ends. CDR3 DNA sequence: TGTGCTAGTGGTTGGACCACAGATACGCAGTATTTT. Amino acid sequence: CASGWTTDTQYF. Full variable domain (remainder filled in from reference TRBV12-5 and TRBJ2-3): DARVTQTPRHKVTEMGQEVTMRCQPILGHNTVFWYRQTMMQGLELLAYFRNRAPLDDSGMPKDRFSAEMPDATLATLKIQPSEPRDSAVYFCASGWTTDTQYFGPGTRLTVL.

This chain joins TRBV4-1 and TRBJ2-7, with a tentative D call TRBD1 (5 bases). Germline V gene lookup returns CDR1 MGHRA and CDR2 YSYEKL. V was cut by 0 bases and J by 0 bases, with 18 bases left in between. This CDR3 contains 18 residues. CDR3 amino acids: CASSQEGRGRETSYEQYF. CDR3 bases: TGCGCCAGCAGCCAAGAGGGAAGGGGCAGGGAAACCTCCTACGAGCAGTACTTC.